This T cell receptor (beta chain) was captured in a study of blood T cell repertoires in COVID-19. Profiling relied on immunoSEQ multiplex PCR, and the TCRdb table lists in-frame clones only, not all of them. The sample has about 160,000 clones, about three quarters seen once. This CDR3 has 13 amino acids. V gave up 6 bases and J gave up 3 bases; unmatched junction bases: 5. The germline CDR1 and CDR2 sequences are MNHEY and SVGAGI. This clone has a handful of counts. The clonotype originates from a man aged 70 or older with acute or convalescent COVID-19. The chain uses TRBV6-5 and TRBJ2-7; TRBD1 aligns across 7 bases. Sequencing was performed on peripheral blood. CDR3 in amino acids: CASRSTGNYEQYF. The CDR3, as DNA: TGTGCCAGCAGGTCGACAGGGAACTACGAGCAGTACTTC.